Given below is one T cell receptor beta chain in context. The germline V gene encodes CDR1 SNHLY and CDR2 FYNNEI. The CDR3 loop spans 13 amino acids. Trimming took off 6 bases at V and 5 bases at J, with 13 bases between the two ends. This specimen comes from a study of blood T cell repertoires in COVID-19. Measured with immunoSEQ multiplex PCR; TCRdb has only the in-frame clones, and not every one. The sample carries around 250,000 clones, around 87% recorded once. The receptor comes from a woman in her fifties or sixties who had recovered from COVID-19. Sequences were obtained from PBMCs or T cells enriched from blood (not recorded which). This rearrangement joins TRBV2 to TRBJ2-5; possible D gene TRBD2, 6 bases. CDR3 sequence: CASRAGPGETQYF. As DNA, the CDR3 is TGTGCCAGCAGAGCGGGTCCCGGGGAGACCCAGTACTTC.